This T cell receptor (beta chain) was retrieved from a study of CD8+ T cells in alopecia areata. Study overall: Treated patients received oral tofacitinib, 5 to 10 mg twice daily.

This sample's treatment: oral pan-JAK inhibitor, 5-10 mg twice daily. Extracted RNA was reverse transcribed into cDNA, the sequencing template. Assay: immunoSEQ multiplex PCR; the TCRdb copy retains only in-frame clones and omits some. The table records approximately 42,000 clones, roughly two thirds of them present only once. Germline CDR1 and CDR2: SQVTM and ANQGSEA. The CDR3 loop spans 15 amino acids. With V trimmed by 5 bases and J by 3 bases, 12 bases remained unmatched. The chain couples TRBV29-1 to TRBJ1-1; TRBD1 aligns across 7 bases. The material sequenced was CD8+ T cells sorted from blood, taken at week 4, from a patient treated with tofacitinib. This sequence was found in a human donor with alopecia areata. In DNA, the CDR3 is TGCAGCGTTCTGGACAGGATATATAAAGACACTGAAGCTTTCTTT. It specifies CSVLDRIYKDTEAFF.